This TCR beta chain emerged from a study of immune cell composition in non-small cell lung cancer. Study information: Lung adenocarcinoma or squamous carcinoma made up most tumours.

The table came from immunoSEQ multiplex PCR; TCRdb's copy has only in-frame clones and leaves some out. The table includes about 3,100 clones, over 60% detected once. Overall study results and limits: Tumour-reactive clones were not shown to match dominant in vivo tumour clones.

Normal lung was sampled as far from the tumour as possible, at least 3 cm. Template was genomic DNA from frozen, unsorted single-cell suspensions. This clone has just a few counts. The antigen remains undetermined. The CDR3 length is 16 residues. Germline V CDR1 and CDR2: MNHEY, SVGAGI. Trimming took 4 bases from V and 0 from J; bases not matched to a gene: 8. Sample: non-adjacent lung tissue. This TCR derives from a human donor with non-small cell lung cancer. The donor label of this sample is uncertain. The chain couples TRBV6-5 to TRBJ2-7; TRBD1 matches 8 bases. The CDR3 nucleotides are TGTGCCAGCAGTTCTCGGACAGGGAAAGGCTCCTACGAGCAGTACTTC. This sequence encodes CASSSRTGKGSYEQYF.